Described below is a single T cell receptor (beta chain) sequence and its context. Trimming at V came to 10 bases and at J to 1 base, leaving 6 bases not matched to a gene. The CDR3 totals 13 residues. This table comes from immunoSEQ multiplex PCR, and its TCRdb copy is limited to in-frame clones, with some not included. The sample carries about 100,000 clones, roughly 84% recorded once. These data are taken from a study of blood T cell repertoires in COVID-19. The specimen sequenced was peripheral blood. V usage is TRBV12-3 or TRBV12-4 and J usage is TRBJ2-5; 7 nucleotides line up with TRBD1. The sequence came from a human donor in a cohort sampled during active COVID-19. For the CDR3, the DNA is TGTGCCACCTCGGGACAGTTCCAAGAGACCCAGTACTTC. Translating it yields CATSGQFQETQYF.